This T cell receptor beta chain was sequenced in a study of cytomegalovirus exposure and HLA in healthy donors. Regarding the study as a whole: Trimming of TCR beta V- and J-genes showed a link, identified in a later analysis, to a missense DCLRE1C variant.

The PCR had 60 Vbeta and 13 Jbeta primers. Profiling relied on immunoSEQ multiplex PCR, and the TCRdb table lists in-frame clones only, not all of them. Counted here are tens of thousands of clones, about 78% occurring once; the ten biggest clones make up approximately 8.9%. This clone was seen only once. The antigen is not known. The clonotype comes from a woman between 40 and 55 years old in good health and CMV-seropositive. Sequencing was done on a sample of PBMCs.

Here the CDR3 DNA reads TGTGCCAAAACAGGGGCGGTTGGCACCGGGGAGCTGTTTTTT. Translated: CAKTGAVGTGELFF. The J gene is TRBJ2-2, the V gene TRBV6-1, with 7 bases fitting TRBD1. This CDR3 region has 14 residues. Germline V gene sequence: CDR1 MNHNS, CDR2 SASEGT. The V gene end was trimmed by 10 bases and the J gene end by 4 bases; junction bases not matched to a gene: 9.